The T cell receptor beta chain described here comes from a study of CD8 T cells in ankylosing spondylitis. Study observations and caveats: According to the report, clones linked to the disease were significantly enriched in matched synovial fluid samples taken from ankylosing spondylitis patients. Within ankylosing spondylitis blood, a TCR beta motif made up of eight highly homologous variants appeared to be characteristic. Earlier work had already found some motif variants in reactive arthritis synovial fluid and blood.

MiXCR, run by TCRdb on the 5' RACE reads, gives a single entry per CDR3 protein. The table lists about 510,000 distinct CDR3 sequences, roughly 5.3% of them singletons. Germline CDR1 MGHRA, CDR2 YSYEKL. V lost 5 bases to trimming and J lost 7 bases, with 23 bases between them. The CDR3 totals 16 residues. This clonotype was seen at least ten times. Antigen: not known. This receptor was identified in a male donor with ankylosing spondylitis. V is TRBV4-1 and J is TRBJ1-2, with a tentative D call TRBD1 (6 bases). Sequencing used blood, either unsorted or a sorted T cell fraction (not recorded which). CDR3 bases: TGCGCCAGCAGCGATCCTCCGGGGGGCAGGATTCGTGGCTACACCTTC. It codes for CASSDPPGGRIRGYTF.